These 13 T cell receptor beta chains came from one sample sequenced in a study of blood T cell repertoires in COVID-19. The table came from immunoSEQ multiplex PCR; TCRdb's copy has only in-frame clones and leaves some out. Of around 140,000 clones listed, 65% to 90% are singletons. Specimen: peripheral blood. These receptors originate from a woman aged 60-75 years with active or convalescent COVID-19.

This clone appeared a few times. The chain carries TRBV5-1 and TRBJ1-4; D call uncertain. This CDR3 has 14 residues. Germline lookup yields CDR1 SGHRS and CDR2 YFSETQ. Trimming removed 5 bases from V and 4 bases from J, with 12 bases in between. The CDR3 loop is CASRQDGVNEKLFF. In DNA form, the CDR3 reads TGCGCCAGCAGACAAGACGGAGTTAATGAAAAACTGTTTTTT.

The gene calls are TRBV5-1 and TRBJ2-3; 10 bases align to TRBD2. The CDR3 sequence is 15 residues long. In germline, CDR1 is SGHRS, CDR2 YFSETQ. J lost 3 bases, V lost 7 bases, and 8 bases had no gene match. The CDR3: CASSAGGPKTDTQYF. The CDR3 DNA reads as TGCGCCAGCTCAGCGGGAGGGCCGAAGACAGATACGCAGTATTTT.

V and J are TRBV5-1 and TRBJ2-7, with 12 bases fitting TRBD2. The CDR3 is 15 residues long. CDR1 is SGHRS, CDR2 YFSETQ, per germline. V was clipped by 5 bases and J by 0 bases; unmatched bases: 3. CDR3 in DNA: TGCGCCAGCAGGATGACTAGCGGGAGCTCCTACGAGCAGTACTTC. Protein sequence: CASRMTSGSSYEQYF.

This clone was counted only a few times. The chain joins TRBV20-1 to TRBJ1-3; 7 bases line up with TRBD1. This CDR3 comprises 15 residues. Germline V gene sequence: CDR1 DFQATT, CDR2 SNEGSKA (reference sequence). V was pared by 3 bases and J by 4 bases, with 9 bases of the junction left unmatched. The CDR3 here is CSASRQGPGGNTIYF. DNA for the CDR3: TGCAGTGCTAGTCGACAGGGCCCTGGAGGAAACACCATATATTTT.

The CDR3 protein is CAILREAPNEKLFF. Here the CDR3 DNA reads TGTGCCATCCTCAGGGAGGCTCCTAATGAAAAACTGTTTTTT. The V and J genes are TRBV6-5 and TRBJ1-4, with TRBD1 as a possible D gene (5 bases). V was pared by 10 bases and J by 3 bases, with 15 bases between. CDR1 MNHEY and CDR2 SVGAGI come from the germline V gene. CDR3 size: 14 residues.

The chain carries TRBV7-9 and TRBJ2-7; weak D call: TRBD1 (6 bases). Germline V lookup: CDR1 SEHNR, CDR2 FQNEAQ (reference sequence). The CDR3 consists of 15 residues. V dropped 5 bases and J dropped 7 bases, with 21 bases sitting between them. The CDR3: CASSLPGHYQGEQYF. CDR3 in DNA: TGTGCCAGCAGCCTCCCGGGACATTATCAGGGGGAGCAGTACTTC.

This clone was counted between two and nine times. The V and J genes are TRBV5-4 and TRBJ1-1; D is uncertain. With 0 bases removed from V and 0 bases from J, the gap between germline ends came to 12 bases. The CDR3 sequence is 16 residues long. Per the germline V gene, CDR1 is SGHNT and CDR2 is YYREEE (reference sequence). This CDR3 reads CASSLAPGKLNTEAFF. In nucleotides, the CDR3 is TGTGCCAGCAGCTTGGCCCCGGGGAAGTTGAACACTGAAGCTTTCTTT.

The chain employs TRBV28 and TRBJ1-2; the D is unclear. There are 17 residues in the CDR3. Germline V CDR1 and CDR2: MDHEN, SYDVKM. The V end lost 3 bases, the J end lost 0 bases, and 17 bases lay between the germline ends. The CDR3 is CASSFSTPVASNYGYTF. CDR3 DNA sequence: TGTGCCAGCAGTTTTTCCACTCCGGTTGCCTCTAACTATGGCTACACCTTC.

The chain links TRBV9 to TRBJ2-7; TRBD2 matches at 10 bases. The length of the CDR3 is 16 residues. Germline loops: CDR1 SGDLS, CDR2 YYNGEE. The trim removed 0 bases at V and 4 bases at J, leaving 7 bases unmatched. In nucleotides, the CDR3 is TGTGCCAGCAGCGTAGCTCCTAGCGGGAGTATGTACGAGCAGTACTTC. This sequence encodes CASSVAPSGSMYEQYF.

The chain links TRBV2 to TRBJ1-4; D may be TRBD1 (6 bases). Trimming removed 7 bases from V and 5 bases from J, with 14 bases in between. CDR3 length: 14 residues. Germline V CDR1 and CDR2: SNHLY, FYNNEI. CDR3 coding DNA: TGTGCCAGCATTAGGTCAGGGGAGAATGAAAAACTGTTTTTT. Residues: CASIRSGENEKLFF.

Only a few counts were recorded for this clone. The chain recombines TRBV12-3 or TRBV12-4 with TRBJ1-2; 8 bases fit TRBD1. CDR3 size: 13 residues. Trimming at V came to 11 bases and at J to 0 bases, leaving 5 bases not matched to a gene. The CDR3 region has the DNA TGTGCCGTTCGACAGGGGACTAACTATGGCTACACCTTC. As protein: CAVRQGTNYGYTF.

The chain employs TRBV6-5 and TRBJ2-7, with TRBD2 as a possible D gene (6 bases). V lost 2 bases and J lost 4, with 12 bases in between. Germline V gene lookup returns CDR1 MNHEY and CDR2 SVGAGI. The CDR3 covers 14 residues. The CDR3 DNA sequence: TGTGCCAGCAGTTACAAGCGGGCGGAATACGAGCAGTACTTC. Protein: CASSYKRAEYEQYF.

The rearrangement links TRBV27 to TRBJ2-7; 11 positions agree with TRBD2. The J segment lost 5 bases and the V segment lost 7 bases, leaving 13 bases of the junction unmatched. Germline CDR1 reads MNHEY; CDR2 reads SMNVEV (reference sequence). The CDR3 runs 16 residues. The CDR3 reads CASNPGTSGSFDEQYF. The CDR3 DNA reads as TGTGCCAGCAACCCCGGGACTAGCGGCTCTTTTGACGAGCAGTACTTC.